The table lists the clone carrying this TCR beta chain with many counts. Its target is unknown. The data stem from a study of neurological immune-mediated disorders. Study-level information: Relapsing-remitting patients made up about 90% of the roughly 35 multiple sclerosis patients, and secondary progressive patients made up 3.

Unsorted libraries were prepared from 2 million PBMCs that had been stored at -80 C. Study-wide results and caveats: Phylogenetic grouping put 18 of 34 multiple sclerosis patients' repertoires into one related-CDR3 cluster, a possible signature.

The method for making cDNA was 5'RACE, and it used 10-nucleotide random UMIs. Each CDR3 protein is one row after TCRdb ran MiXCR on the 5' RACE reads. The data hold 45,000 or so distinct CDR3 sequences, with around 3.3% observed a single time. The sample taken for sequencing was PBMCs. This receptor was identified in a woman aged 45-60 years with multiple sclerosis.

The CDR3 nucleotides read TGCGCCAGCAGCCAAGATCAAGGCGCTGGGTACCCAGATACGCAGTATTTT. This encodes CASSQDQGAGYPDTQYF. The chain employs TRBV4-1 and TRBJ2-3; D is ambiguous. The ends were cut back, 0 bases at V and 4 bases at J, with 17 bases in the middle. The CDR3 has 17 residues. Germline V CDR1 and CDR2: MGHRA, YSYEKL.